This passage covers 8 T cell receptor beta chains from one sample sequenced in a study of cytomegalovirus exposure and HLA in healthy donors (dated by TCRdb to about 2017). Preparation of the library involved the immunoSEQ multiplex PCR assay. TCRdb stores this immuneACCESS table with in-frame sequences only. Part of the clones is absent; in the studies checked, under half of the shortfall reflects unresolved V genes, and no reason is known for the rest. The sample records 200,000 to 250,000 clones, around 78% of which are singletons. About 6% of the sample lies in the top ten. Sequenced material: PBMCs. The source of these receptors is a young woman in good health and CMV-seronegative.

This clone appeared once. The genes are TRBV13 and TRBJ2-3; D is possibly TRBD1 or TRBD2 (5 bases each). The CDR3 is made up of 17 amino acids. Germline assignment: CDR1 PRHDT and CDR2 FYEKMQ (reference sequence). Between the trimmed V and J ends, which lost 0 bases and 0 bases, there was a span of 13 bases. The CDR3 nucleotides read TGTGCCAGCAGCTTAGGCTGGGGGACCTCTAGCACAGATACGCAGTATTTT. As protein: CASSLGWGTSSTDTQYF.

The chain is built from TRBV28 and TRBJ1-2; possible D gene TRBD1, 6 bases. This CDR3 comprises 18 residues. The V end was cut by 4 bases, the J end by 0 bases, with 21 bases between. Germline V gene lookup returns CDR1 MDHEN and CDR2 SYDVKM. CDR3 coding DNA: TGTGCCAGCAGTTCCCCCGGACAGCGGAATCTAGCTAACTATGGCTACACCTTC. Translating gives CASSSPGQRNLANYGYTF.

This clone has only one observation. This chain uses TRBV27 with TRBJ2-7, with a tentative D call TRBD2 (5 bases). Trimming left V 4 bases short and J 6 bases short, with 13 bases between. This CDR3 contains 13 residues. Germline CDR1 MNHEY, CDR2 SMNVEV (reference sequence). The CDR3: CASSYFGESEQYF. The CDR3 bases are TGTGCCAGCAGTTACTTCGGGGAAAGCGAGCAGTACTTC.

V and J are TRBV28 and TRBJ2-1; 7 bases match TRBD1. The germline V gene has CDR1 MDHEN and CDR2 SYDVKM. The CDR3 length is 14 residues. V trimming: 8 bases; J trimming: 6 bases; junction bases outside the gene matches: 10. The CDR3 loop reads CASGDLRGLNEQFF. The CDR3 region has the DNA TGTGCCAGCGGAGACCTGAGGGGGCTCAATGAGCAGTTCTTC.

The chain carries TRBV9 and TRBJ1-4, with a tentative D call TRBD1 (6 bases). Germline loops: CDR1 SGDLS, CDR2 YYNGEE. The CDR3 consists of 15 residues. Trimming removed 3 bases from V and 7 bases from J, with 16 bases in between. CDR3 sequence reads: CASSGLQGWGEKLFF. CDR3 nucleotide sequence: TGTGCCAGCAGCGGATTACAGGGTTGGGGTGAAAAACTGTTTTTT.

This clone was seen only once. The chain recombines TRBV5-1 with TRBJ1-3; D is perhaps TRBD1 (6 bases). Germline CDR1 reads SGHRS; CDR2 reads YFSETQ. The CDR3 extends over 15 amino acids. V dropped 5 bases and J dropped 4 bases, with 16 bases sitting between them. The CDR3 DNA sequence: TGCGCCAGCAGGGGGGGCCCAATGGGCGGAAACACCATATATTTT. It codes for CASRGGPMGGNTIYF.

This chain uses TRBV29-1 with TRBJ2-7, with TRBD2 identical over 8 bases. J lost 6 bases, V lost 7 bases, and 8 bases had no gene match. Germline values: CDR1 SQVTM, CDR2 ANQGSEA. This CDR3 comprises 12 residues. This CDR3 reads CSAGTSWFEQYF. CDR3 nucleotides: TGCAGCGCCGGGACTAGTTGGTTCGAGCAGTACTTC.

This clone was detected only once. The sample holds other DNA sequences that translate to the same CDR3. This rearrangement joins TRBV5-1 to TRBJ2-2; no firm D call. In germline, CDR1 is SGHRS, CDR2 YFSETQ. The V and J ends lost 0 bases and 6 bases respectively, with 0 bases between them. CDR3 length equals 11 residues. CDR3 DNA: TGCGCCAGCAGCTTGGCCGGGGAGCTGTTTTTT. It encodes CASSLAGELFF. The full variable domain, in which reference TRBV5-1 and TRBJ2-2 provide the parts outside the CDR3, is KAGVTQTPRYLIKTRGQQVTLSCSPISGHRSVSWYQQTPGQGLQFLFEYFSETQRNKGNFPGRFSGRQFSNSRSEMNVSTLELGDSALYLCASSLAGELFFGEGSRLTVL.